The 14 T cell receptor beta chains reported below all come from one sample, sequenced in a study of CD8+CD57+ T cells in acquired aplastic anemia. The study profiled TCR beta VDJ and CDR3 using genomic DNA as template. TCRdb fed the reads into MiXCR, producing one record per CDR3 protein. The sample lists about 120,000 distinct CDR3 sequences, over 30% seen once, with 2.6% in the top ten. CD8+CD57+ cell expansion, shown by flow cytometry, had occurred in the patients selected for sequencing. The material sequenced was sorted CD4+, CD8+, or CD8+CD57+ T cells (not recorded which) from PBMCs. The source of these receptors is a human donor with aplastic anemia.

This clonotype was counted at least ten times. The rearrangement links TRBV7-6 to TRBJ2-3; 11 bases line up with TRBD2. CDR3 length: 16 residues. Germline values: CDR1 SGHVS, CDR2 FNYEAQ. J was trimmed by 1 base and V by 2 bases; bases with no gene match: 2. The CDR3 reads CASSLNSGGGTDTQYF. The DNA of the CDR3 is TGTGCCAGCAGCTTAAATAGCGGGGGGGGCACAGATACGCAGTATTTT.

Notes on this clonotype: No conserved phenylalanine or tryptophan is present at the end of the CDR3, so a read error is the likely explanation. The chain uses TRBV15 and TRBJ1-2; 7 positions agree with TRBD1. Germline CDR1 LNHNV, CDR2 YYDKDF (reference sequence). This CDR3 region has 13 residues. The CDR3 DNA reads as TGTGCCAGCAGCCCGGACAGGACCGATGGCTACACCCTC. Protein: CASSPDRTDGYTL.

This clonotype was observed many times. V gene TRBV11-2 combines with J gene TRBJ1-3; D unclear. Trimming stripped 5 bases from V and 4 bases from J, with 9 bases between. In germline, CDR1 is SGHAT, CDR2 FQNNGV. The CDR3 is made up of 13 amino acids. This chain's CDR3 is CASSQALGNTIYF. The CDR3 DNA follows: TGTGCCAGCAGCCAAGCATTAGGAAACACCATATATTTT.

Ten or more counts support this clonotype. J is TRBJ2-7 and V is TRBV2, with 14 bases that match TRBD2. The germline gives CDR1 SNHLY, CDR2 FYNNEI. This CDR3 is 15 amino acids long. V trimming: 8 bases; J trimming: 5 bases; junction bases outside the gene matches: 8. The CDR3 region has the DNA TGTGCCAGCCGGGGGACTAGCGGGGGCGTGAACGAGCAGTACTTC. Translating it yields CASRGTSGGVNEQYF.

Ten or more counts support this clonotype. The V gene is TRBV20-1, the J gene TRBJ1-4; maybe TRBD1 (6 bases). This CDR3 comprises 15 residues. Deletions cut 4 bases from V and 0 bases from J, with 12 bases between. Germline values: CDR1 DFQATT, CDR2 SNEGSKA (reference sequence). CDR3 DNA: TGCAGTGCTAATAACAGGGTTTCAACTAATGAAAAACTGTTTTTT. Translation: CSANNRVSTNEKLFF.

The chain carries TRBV4-2 and TRBJ1-1; D gene uncertain. Per germline, CDR1 LGHNA and CDR2 YNFKEQ. Trimming removed 1 base from V and 5 bases from J, with 11 bases in between. CDR3 length: 14 amino acids. This CDR3 is CASSQGPPGTEAFF. In DNA, the CDR3 is TGTGCCAGCAGCCAAGGACCCCCGGGGACTGAAGCTTTCTTT.

This clonotype was found many times. The gene calls are TRBV9 and TRBJ1-2; TRBD1 agrees at 10 bases. With 6 bases clipped from V and 3 bases from J, the junction kept 14 bases outside the gene matches. The V gene's germline CDR1 is SGDLS and CDR2 YYNGEE. CDR3 size: 17 residues. CDR3 sequence: CASTLGDRGERDYGYTF. CDR3 nucleotide sequence: TGTGCCAGCACCCTAGGGGACAGGGGTGAGAGAGACTATGGCTACACCTTC.

In this sample, this clonotype turned up a few times. The chain carries TRBV18 and TRBJ2-7; 10 nucleotides line up with TRBD2. Germline V gene data show CDR1 as KGHSH and CDR2 as LQKENI. This CDR3 is 15 amino acids long. V gave up 1 base and J gave up 6 bases; unmatched junction bases: 6. Here the CDR3 DNA reads TGTGCCAGCTCACCACGGGAGCGGGGGGGCCCCGAGCAGTACGTC. Its protein product is CASSPRERGGPEQYV.

This clonotype was observed a handful of times. The chain carries TRBV15 and TRBJ1-5; no clear D gene. Germline V gene sequence: CDR1 LNHNV, CDR2 YYDKDF (reference sequence). With 5 bases removed from V and 2 bases from J, the gap between germline ends came to 10 bases. The CDR3 is made up of 14 amino acids. CDR3 sequence: CATSLYGGNQPQHF. The CDR3 DNA reads as TGTGCCACCAGCCTATACGGGGGCAATCAGCCCCAGCATTTT.

This rearrangement joins TRBV15 to TRBJ2-7; TRBD1 agrees at 8 bases. After removal of 5 bases from V and 3 bases from J, the junction contained 12 bases not matched to a gene. The V gene's germline CDR1 is LNHNV and CDR2 YYDKDF (reference sequence). The CDR3 consists of 16 residues. The CDR3 DNA sequence: TGTGCCACCAGCGGAGTTTGGACAGGGACAAGCTACGAGCAGTACTTC. Translation: CATSGVWTGTSYEQYF.

This rearrangement joins TRBV20-1 to TRBJ2-7; 9 positions match TRBD2. The germline V gene encodes CDR1 DFQATT and CDR2 SNEGSKA (reference sequence). V was pared by 0 bases and J by 5 bases, with 8 bases of the junction left unmatched. The CDR3 covers 15 residues. CDR3 coding DNA: TGCAGTGCTAGAGATGATGGACTAGCGTTGGACGAGCAGTACTTC. This sequence encodes CSARDDGLALDEQYF.

The J gene is TRBJ1-1, the V gene TRBV29-1; tentative D call: TRBD1 (6 bases). The ends were cut back, 6 bases at V and 1 base at J, with 15 bases in the middle. There are 14 residues in the CDR3. Germline V gene sequence: CDR1 SQVTM, CDR2 ANQGSEA. The CDR3 here is CSVPQGSGNTEAFF. The CDR3 region has the DNA TGCAGCGTGCCCCAGGGGTCGGGGAACACTGAAGCTTTCTTT.

The rearrangement joins TRBV10-1 to TRBJ2-7; possibly TRBD1 or TRBD2 for D (7 bases each). This CDR3 is built from 15 residues. The germline V and J ends were trimmed by 0 bases and 1 base, with 10 bases remaining between them. Germline V gene lookup returns CDR1 WNHNN and CDR2 SYGVQD (reference sequence). The CDR3 here is CASSESQGGSYEQYF. CDR3 nucleotide sequence: TGCGCCAGCAGTGAGTCCCAGGGGGGGTCCTACGAGCAGTACTTC.

CDR3 sequence (DNA): TGTGCCACCGAGACAGGGGCCTACGAGCAGTACTTC. Its protein product is CATETGAYEQYF. V usage is TRBV6-1 and J usage is TRBJ2-7; 8 bases map to TRBD1. Germline-derived CDR1 and CDR2 are MNHNS and SASEGT. The CDR3 spans 12 residues. V trimming: 10 bases; J trimming: 2 bases; junction bases outside the gene matches: 4.